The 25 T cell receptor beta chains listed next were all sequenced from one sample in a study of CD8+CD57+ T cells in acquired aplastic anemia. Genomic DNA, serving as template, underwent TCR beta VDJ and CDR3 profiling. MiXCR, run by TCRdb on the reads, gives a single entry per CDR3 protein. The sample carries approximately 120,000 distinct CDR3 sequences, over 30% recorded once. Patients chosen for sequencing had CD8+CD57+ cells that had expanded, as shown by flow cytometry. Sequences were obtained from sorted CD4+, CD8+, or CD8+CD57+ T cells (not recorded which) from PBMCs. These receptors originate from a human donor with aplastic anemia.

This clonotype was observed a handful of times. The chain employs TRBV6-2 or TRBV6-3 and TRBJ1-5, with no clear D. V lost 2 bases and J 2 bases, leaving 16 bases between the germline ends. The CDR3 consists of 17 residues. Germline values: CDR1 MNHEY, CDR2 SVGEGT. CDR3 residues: CASSYPPRRICNQPQHF. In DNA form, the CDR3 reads TGTGCCAGCAGTTACCCGCCCAGGCGGATTTGCAATCAGCCCCAGCATTTT.

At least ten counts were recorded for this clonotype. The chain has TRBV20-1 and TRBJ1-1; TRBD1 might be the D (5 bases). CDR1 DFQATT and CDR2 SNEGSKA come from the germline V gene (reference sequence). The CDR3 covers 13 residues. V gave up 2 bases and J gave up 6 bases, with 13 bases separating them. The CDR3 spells CSARRVQGSEAFF. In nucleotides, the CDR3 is TGCAGTGCTAGAAGGGTCCAGGGCTCTGAAGCTTTCTTT.

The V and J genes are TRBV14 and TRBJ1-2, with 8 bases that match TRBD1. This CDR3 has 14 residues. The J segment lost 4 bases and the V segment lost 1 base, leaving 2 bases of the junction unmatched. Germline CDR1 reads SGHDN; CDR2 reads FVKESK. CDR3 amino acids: CASSQVGQAYGYTF. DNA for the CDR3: TGTGCCAGCAGCCAAGTGGGACAGGCCTATGGCTACACCTTC.

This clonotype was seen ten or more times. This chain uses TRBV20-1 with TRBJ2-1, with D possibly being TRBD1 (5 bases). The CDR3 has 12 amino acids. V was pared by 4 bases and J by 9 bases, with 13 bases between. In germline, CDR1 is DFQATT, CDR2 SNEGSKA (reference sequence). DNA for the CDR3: TGCAGTGCTATGACGCAGGGTGCTGAGCAGTTCTTC. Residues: CSAMTQGAEQFF.

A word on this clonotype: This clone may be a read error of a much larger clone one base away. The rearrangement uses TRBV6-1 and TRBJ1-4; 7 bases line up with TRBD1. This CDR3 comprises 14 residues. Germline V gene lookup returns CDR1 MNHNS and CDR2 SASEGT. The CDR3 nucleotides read TGTGCCAGCAGTGACGGGACAGCCCATACTGAACTTTGGTTT. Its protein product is CASSDGTAHTELWF.

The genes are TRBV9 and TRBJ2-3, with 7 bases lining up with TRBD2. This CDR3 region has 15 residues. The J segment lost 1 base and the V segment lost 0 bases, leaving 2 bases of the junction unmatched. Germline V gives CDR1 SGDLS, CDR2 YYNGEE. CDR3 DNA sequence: TGTGCCAGCAGCGTAGGGGCGGGGGGCACAGATACGCAGTATTTT. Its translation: CASSVGAGGTDTQYF.

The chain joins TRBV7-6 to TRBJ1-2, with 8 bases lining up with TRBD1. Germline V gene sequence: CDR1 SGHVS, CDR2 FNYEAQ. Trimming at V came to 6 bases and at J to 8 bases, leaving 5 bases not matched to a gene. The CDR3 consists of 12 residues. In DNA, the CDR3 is TGTGCCAGCAGGCGACAGGGGACCGGCTACACCTTC. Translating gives CASRRQGTGYTF.

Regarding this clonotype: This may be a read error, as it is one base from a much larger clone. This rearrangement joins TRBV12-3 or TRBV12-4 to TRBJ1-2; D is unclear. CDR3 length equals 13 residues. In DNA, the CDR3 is TGTGCCGGCAGTTTAGGAGTCATCTATGGCTACACCTTC. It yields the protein CAGSLGVIYGYTF.

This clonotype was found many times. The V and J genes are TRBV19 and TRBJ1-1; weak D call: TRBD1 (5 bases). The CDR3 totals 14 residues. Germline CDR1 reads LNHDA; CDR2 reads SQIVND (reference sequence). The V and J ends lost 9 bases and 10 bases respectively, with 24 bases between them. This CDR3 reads CASKLTQDLSVAFF. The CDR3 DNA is TGTGCCAGCAAACTCACACAGGACCTCTCGGTAGCTTTCTTT.

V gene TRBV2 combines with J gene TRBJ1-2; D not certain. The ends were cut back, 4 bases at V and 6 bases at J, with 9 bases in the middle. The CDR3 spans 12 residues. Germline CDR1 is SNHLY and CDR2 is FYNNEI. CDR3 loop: CASSGQGDGYTF. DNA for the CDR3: TGTGCCAGCAGTGGACAAGGCGATGGCTACACCTTC.

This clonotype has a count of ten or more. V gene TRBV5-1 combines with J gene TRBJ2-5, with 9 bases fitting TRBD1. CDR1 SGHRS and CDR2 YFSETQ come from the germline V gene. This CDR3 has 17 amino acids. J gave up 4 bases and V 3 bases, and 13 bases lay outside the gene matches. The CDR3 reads CASSSYPGQGGGETQYF. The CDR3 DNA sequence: TGCGCCAGCAGCTCATATCCGGGACAGGGAGGAGGAGAGACCCAGTACTTC. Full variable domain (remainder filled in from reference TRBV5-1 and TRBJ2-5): KAGVTQTPRYLIKTRGQQVTLSCSPISGHRSVSWYQQTPGQGLQFLFEYFSETQRNKGNFPGRFSGRQFSNSRSEMNVSTLELGDSALYLCASSSYPGQGGGETQYFGPGTRLLVL.

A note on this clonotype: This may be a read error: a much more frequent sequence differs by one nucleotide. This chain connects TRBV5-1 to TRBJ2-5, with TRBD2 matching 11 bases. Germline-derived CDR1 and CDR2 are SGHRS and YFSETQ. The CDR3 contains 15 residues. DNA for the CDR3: TGCGCCAGCGGCTTTAGCGGGGGGGCCGTCGAGACCCAGTACTTC. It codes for CASGFSGGAVETQYF.

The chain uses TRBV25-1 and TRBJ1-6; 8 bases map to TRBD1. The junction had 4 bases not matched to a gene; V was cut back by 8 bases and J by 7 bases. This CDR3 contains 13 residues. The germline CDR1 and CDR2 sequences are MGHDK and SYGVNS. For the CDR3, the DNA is TGTGCCAGCGGGGACAGGCTGAATTCACCCCTCCACTTT. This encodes CASGDRLNSPLHF. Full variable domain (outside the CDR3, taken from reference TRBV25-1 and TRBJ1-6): EADIYQTPRYLVIGTGKKITLECSQTMGHDKMYWYQQDPGMELHLIHYSYGVNSTEKGDLSSESTVSRIRTEHFPLTLESARPSHTSQYLCASGDRLNSPLHFGNGTRLTVT.

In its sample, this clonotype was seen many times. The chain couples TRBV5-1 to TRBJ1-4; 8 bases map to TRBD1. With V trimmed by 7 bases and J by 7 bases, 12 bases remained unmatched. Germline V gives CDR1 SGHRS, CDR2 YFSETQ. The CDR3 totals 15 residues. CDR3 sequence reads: CASRQGRELGEKLFF. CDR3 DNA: TGCGCCAGCCGACAGGGGAGAGAGCTAGGTGAAAAACTGTTTTTT.

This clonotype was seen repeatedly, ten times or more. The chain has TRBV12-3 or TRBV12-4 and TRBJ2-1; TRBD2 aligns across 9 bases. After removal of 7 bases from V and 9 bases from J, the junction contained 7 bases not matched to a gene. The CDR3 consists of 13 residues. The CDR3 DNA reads TGTGCCAGCACTAGCGGGGAGGAAAGTGAGCAGTTCTTC. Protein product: CASTSGEESEQFF.

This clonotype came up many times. In DNA, the CDR3 is TGCGCCAGCAGCCAAGTGAAAAGTTACAATGAGCAGTTCTTC. Protein sequence: CASSQVKSYNEQFF. The chain is built from TRBV4-3 and TRBJ2-1, with D uncertain. V dropped 1 base and J dropped 4 bases, with 8 bases sitting between them. The V gene's germline CDR1 is LGHNA and CDR2 YSLEER. There are 14 residues in the CDR3.

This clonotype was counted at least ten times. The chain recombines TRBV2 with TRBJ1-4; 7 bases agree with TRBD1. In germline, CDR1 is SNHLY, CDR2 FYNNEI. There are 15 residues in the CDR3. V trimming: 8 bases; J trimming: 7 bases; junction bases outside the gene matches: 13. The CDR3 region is CASGGDSRPGEKLFF. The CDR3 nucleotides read TGTGCCAGCGGCGGGGACAGCCGACCGGGTGAAAAACTGTTTTTT. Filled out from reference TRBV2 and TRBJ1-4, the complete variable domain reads EPEVTQTPSHQVTQMGQEVILRCVPISNHLYFYWYRQILGQKVEFLVSFYNNEISEKSEIFDDQFSVERPDGSNFTLKIRSTKLEDSAMYFCASGGDSRPGEKLFFGSGTQLSVL.

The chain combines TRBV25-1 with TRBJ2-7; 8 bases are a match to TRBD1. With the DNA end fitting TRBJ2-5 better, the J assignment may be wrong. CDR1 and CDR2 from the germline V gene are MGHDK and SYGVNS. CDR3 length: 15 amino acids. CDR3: CASNYPGTGKETQYF. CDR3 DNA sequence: TGTGCCAGCAACTATCCCGGGACAGGAAAAGAGACCCAGTACTTC.

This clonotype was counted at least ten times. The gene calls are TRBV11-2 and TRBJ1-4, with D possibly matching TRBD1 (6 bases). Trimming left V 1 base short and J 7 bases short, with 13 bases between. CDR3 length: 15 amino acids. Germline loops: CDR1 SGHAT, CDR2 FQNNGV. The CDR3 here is CASSLVGHGTEKLFF. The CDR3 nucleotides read TGTGCCAGCAGCTTAGTGGGACACGGGACTGAAAAACTGTTTTTT.

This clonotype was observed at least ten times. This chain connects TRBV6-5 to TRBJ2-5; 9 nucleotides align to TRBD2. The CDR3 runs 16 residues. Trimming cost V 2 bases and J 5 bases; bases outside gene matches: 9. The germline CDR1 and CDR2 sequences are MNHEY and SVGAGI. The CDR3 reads CASSYGGLAWGETQYF. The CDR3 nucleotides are TGTGCCAGCAGTTACGGGGGACTAGCCTGGGGGGAGACCCAGTACTTC.

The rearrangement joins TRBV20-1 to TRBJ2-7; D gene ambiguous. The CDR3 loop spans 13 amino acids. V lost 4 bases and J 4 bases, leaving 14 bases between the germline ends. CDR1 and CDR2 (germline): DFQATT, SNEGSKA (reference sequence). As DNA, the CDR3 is TGCAGTGCTATGGGCGGCGGTGGTTACGAGCAGTACTTC. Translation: CSAMGGGGYEQYF.

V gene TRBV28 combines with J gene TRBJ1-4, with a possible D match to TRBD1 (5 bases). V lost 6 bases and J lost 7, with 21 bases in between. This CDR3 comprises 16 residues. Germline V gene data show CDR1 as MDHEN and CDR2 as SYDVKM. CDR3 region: CASSVLPGKVSEKLFF. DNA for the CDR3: TGTGCCAGCAGCGTCCTACCAGGGAAGGTTTCTGAAAAACTGTTTTTT.

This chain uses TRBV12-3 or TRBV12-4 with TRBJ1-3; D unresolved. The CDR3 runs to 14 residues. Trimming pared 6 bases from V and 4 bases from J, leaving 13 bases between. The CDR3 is CASRVRVTGNTIYF. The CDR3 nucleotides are TGTGCCAGCAGGGTTAGGGTTACAGGAAACACCATATATTTT.

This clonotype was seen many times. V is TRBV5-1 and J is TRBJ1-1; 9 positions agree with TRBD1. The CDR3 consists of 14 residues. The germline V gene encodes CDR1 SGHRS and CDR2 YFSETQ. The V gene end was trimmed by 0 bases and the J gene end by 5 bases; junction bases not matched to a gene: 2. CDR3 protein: CASSLGDRVTEAFF. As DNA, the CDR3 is TGCGCCAGCAGCTTGGGGGACAGGGTAACTGAAGCTTTCTTT.

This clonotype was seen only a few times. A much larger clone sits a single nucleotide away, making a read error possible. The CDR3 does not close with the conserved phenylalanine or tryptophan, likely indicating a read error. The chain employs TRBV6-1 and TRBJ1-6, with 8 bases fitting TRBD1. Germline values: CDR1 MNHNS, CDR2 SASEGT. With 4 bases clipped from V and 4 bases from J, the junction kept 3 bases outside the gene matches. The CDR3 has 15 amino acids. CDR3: CASSAGQGYNSPLHS. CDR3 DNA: TGTGCCAGCAGTGCCGGACAGGGTTATAATTCACCCCTCCACTCT.